These 22 T cell receptor beta chains came from one sample sequenced in a study of tumor-infiltrating lymphocytes in primary liver carcinoma. Germline DNA was also extracted, and blood RNA was taken from unsorted whole blood. Starting material of roughly 550 ng total RNA yielded TCR beta cDNA via a constant-region primer. Researchers made the TCR beta libraries by running three nested multiplex PCR rounds with slightly modified ARM-PCR. Running 10 cycles apiece, the first two PCR rounds relied on TRBV1-TRBV30 forward primers together with a C-beta reverse primer. TCRdb re-called the multiplex PCR reads through MiXCR, storing one row per CDR3 protein. The profile covers hundreds of thousands of distinct CDR3 sequences, with 45% to 70% appearing a single time and over 15% taken by the ten largest. The sample consisted of peripheral blood. The receptors here all came from a woman in her 30s with primary liver carcinoma and hepatitis B virus infection.

On this clonotype: Given the absence of the conserved phenylalanine or tryptophan at the CDR3 end, a read error is likely. V usage is TRBV6-6 and J usage is TRBJ2-1; 11 bases line up with TRBD1. CDR1 and CDR2 from the germline V gene are MNHNY and SVGAGI (reference sequence). CDR3 size: 14 residues. With V trimmed by 9 bases and J by 6 bases, 7 bases remained unmatched. CDR3 DNA sequence: TGTGCCAGGAGTGACGGGACAGGGGGCAATGAGCAGTTCATC. This translates into CARSDGTGGNEQFI.

This clonotype appeared many times. This chain joins TRBV6-5 and TRBJ1-2; 7 bases are shared with TRBD1. The germline V gene has CDR1 MNHEY and CDR2 SVGAGI. V shed 8 bases, J shed 5 bases, and the junction held 2 bases outside the gene matches. The CDR3 extends over 11 amino acids. The CDR3 coding sequence is TGTGCCAGCCGCAGGGGGTATGGCTACACCTTC. Protein: CASRRGYGYTF.

Concerning this clonotype itself: A read error is possible here, since a much larger clone lies one base away. The rearrangement joins TRBV6-1 to TRBJ1-1; D is unclear. V was clipped by 8 bases and J by 3 bases, with 16 bases between them. This CDR3 has 14 residues. Looked up from germline, CDR1 is MNHNS and CDR2 is SASEGT. CDR3 DNA sequence: TGTGCCAGCGGCTACCGTAGTGGGGACACTGAAGCTTTCTTT. Protein: CASGYRSGDTEAFF.

Points on this clonotype: A much bigger clone sits one base away, suggesting this may be a read error. CDR3 residues: CASSFDKGTGLAGLYEQFF. As DNA, the CDR3 is TGTGCCAGCAGTTTTGACAAGGGGACTGGACTAGCGGGTTTATATGAGCAGTTCTTC. V usage is TRBV6-1 and J usage is TRBJ2-1; 11 nucleotides agree with TRBD2. V lost 5 bases, J lost 8 bases, and 20 bases stayed unmatched. The V gene's germline CDR1 is MNHNS and CDR2 SASEGT. This CDR3 has 19 amino acids.

A word on this clonotype: Just one base apart from a much larger clone, this may be a read error. The rearrangement joins TRBV29-1 to TRBJ2-1, with 7 positions matching TRBD2. V lost 4 bases to trimming and J lost 5 bases; unmatched junction nucleotides: 8. The germline CDR1 and CDR2 sequences are SQVTM and ANQGSEA. CDR3 length: 14 residues. The CDR3 region is CSVGAGGSHNEQFF. The DNA of the CDR3 is TGCAGCGTTGGGGCTGGCGGGAGCCACAATGAGCAGTTCTTC.

This clonotype was found a few times. The chain couples TRBV5-6 to TRBJ2-3, with D hard to call. The CDR3 covers 16 residues. Looked up from germline, CDR1 is SGHDT and CDR2 is YYEEEE. The V gene lost 0 bases and the J gene lost 1 base, with 12 bases spanning the gap. In nucleotides, the CDR3 is TGTGCCAGCAGCTTGGGACTGGTACCTCGCACAGATACGCAGTATTTT. Protein sequence: CASSLGLVPRTDTQYF. The whole variable domain, filled in from reference TRBV5-6 and TRBJ2-3, reads DAGVTQSPTHLIKTRGQQVTLRCSPKSGHDTVSWYQQALGQGPQFIFQYYEEEERQRGNFPDRFSGHQFPNYSSELNVNALLLGDSALYLCASSLGLVPRTDTQYFGPGTRLTVL.

V usage is TRBV28 and J usage is TRBJ2-3; D gene uncertain. Trimming pared 3 bases from V and 2 bases from J, leaving 6 bases between. This CDR3 has 13 residues. Germline V gene data show CDR1 as MDHEN and CDR2 as SYDVKM. The CDR3 DNA follows: TGTGCCAGCAGTTTTGCCCACACAGATACGCAGTATTTT. It translates to CASSFAHTDTQYF. The full variable domain, rest sourced from reference TRBV28 and TRBJ2-3, is DVKVTQSSRYLVKRTGEKVFLECVQDMDHENMFWYRQDPGLGLRLIYFSYDVKMKEKGDIPEGYSVSREKKERFSLILESASTNQTSMYLCASSFAHTDTQYFGPGTRLTVL.

Note on this clonotype: Relative to the germline gene, one junction end is altered; a read error may explain this. The chain employs TRBV4-1 and TRBJ2-2; 7 nucleotides match TRBD2. Looked up from germline, CDR1 is MGHRA and CDR2 is YSYEKL. CDR3 length: 15 residues. Here the CDR3 DNA reads TGCGCCAGCAGCTCCCGGGACTACCTCACCGGGGAGCTGCTTTTT. Translation gives CASSSRDYLTGELLF.

This clonotype was counted at least ten times. The V and J genes are TRBV29-1 and TRBJ2-1; D may match TRBD1 or TRBD2 (5 bases each). The CDR3 is 12 residues long. Trimming removed 6 bases at V and 9 bases at J, with 15 bases between. CDR1 is SQVTM and CDR2 is ANQGSEA in the germline V gene. The CDR3 is CSVEMGPLEQFF. Here the CDR3 DNA reads TGCAGCGTAGAGATGGGACCCCTTGAGCAGTTCTTC.

A word on this clonotype: This may arise from a read error, as a much more abundant clone is one base away. The rearrangement links TRBV12-3 or TRBV12-4 to TRBJ2-3; D perhaps matches TRBD2 (7 bases). This CDR3 region has 15 residues. CDR3 nucleotides: TGTGCCAGCACTTTGACTAGCAGGGGCACAGGTACGCAGTATTTT. Translation gives CASTLTSRGTGTQYF.

The chain carries TRBV7-9 and TRBJ2-5; possibly TRBD2 for D (6 bases). This CDR3 comprises 13 residues. The V and J ends lost 3 bases and 5 bases respectively, with 10 bases between them. CDR1 SEHNR and CDR2 FQNEAQ come from the germline V gene (reference sequence). This chain's CDR3 is CASSFPGVETQYF. The CDR3 DNA follows: TGTGCCAGCAGCTTTCCGGGAGTTGAGACCCAGTACTTC.

This chain links TRBV11-3 with TRBJ2-1; maybe TRBD1 (6 bases). This CDR3 is built from 16 residues. V was clipped by 5 bases and J by 6 bases, with 20 bases between them. The V gene's germline CDR1 is SGHNT and CDR2 YENEEA. The CDR3 region is CASSPLDPLGANEQFF. The DNA for the CDR3 is TGTGCCAGCAGCCCCCTAGATCCCCTGGGGGCCAATGAGCAGTTCTTC.

On this clonotype itself: This CDR3 fails to terminate in the conserved phenylalanine or tryptophan, so it likely reflects a read error. This chain uses TRBV6-2 or TRBV6-3 with TRBJ2-1; maybe TRBD1 (6 bases). This CDR3 is 12 amino acids long. CDR1 and CDR2 from the germline V gene are MNHEY and SVGEGT. V lost 7 bases to trimming and J lost 10 bases, with 14 bases between them. The CDR3 protein is CASIPDRNEQFI. The CDR3 nucleotides read TGTGCCAGCATTCCAGACAGGAACGAGCAGTTCATC.

To note about this clonotype: One junction end does not reproduce the germline sequence, and a read error may be involved. The J gene is TRBJ1-3, the V gene TRBV6-5, with D hard to call. Germline CDR1 and CDR2: MNHEY and SVGAGI. CDR3 length: 14 residues. The CDR3 DNA reads TGTGTCAGCAGACCCGGGTCCTCTGGAAACACCATATATTTT. Residues: CVSRPGSSGNTIYF.

This sequence joins TRBV12-3 or TRBV12-4 and TRBJ1-5; D not certain. V gave up 1 base and J gave up 4 bases, with 5 bases separating them. The CDR3 runs to 13 residues. CDR3 DNA sequence: TGTGCCAGCAGTTTAGGGGAGAATCAGCCCCAGCATTTT. Translated: CASSLGENQPQHF.

About this clonotype: The junction differs from germline at one of its ends, possibly a read error. V gene TRBV13 combines with J gene TRBJ2-5, with D perhaps matching TRBD1 or TRBD2 (5 bases each). Germline V gives CDR1 PRHDT, CDR2 FYEKMQ (reference sequence). The CDR3 length is 16 residues. In DNA, the CDR3 is TGTGCCAGCAGCTTAAGGGGCTGTGTAATTAGGGAGACCCAGTACTTT. Protein sequence: CASSLRGCVIRETQYF.

This clonotype has at least ten counts. This chain connects TRBV29-1 to TRBJ1-4; D gene uncertain. V lost 4 bases, J lost 8 bases, and 14 bases lay in between. Germline V gives CDR1 SQVTM, CDR2 ANQGSEA. The CDR3 extends over 13 amino acids. The CDR3, as DNA: TGCAGCGTTGCCACAAACGGAGGGGAAAAACTGTTTTTT. Protein product: CSVATNGGEKLFF.

This clonotype was seen only a few times. The rearrangement joins TRBV12-3 or TRBV12-4 to TRBJ1-1; tentatively, D is TRBD1 (5 bases). V was pared by 5 bases and J by 6 bases, with 13 bases between. The CDR3 totals 13 residues. This chain's CDR3 is CASSRQREAEAFF. The CDR3 DNA reads TGTGCCAGCAGTCGACAGAGGGAGGCTGAAGCTTTCTTT.

The chain joins TRBV28 to TRBJ1-2; D is undetermined. V was clipped by 7 bases and J by 7 bases, with 16 bases between them. There are 13 residues in the CDR3. Germline V gene lookup returns CDR1 MDHEN and CDR2 SYDVKM. The CDR3 DNA follows: TGTGCCAGCACCATCCGAACGCGAATTGGCTACACCTTC. Its translation: CASTIRTRIGYTF.

CDR3 coding DNA: TGTGCCAGCAGCTTATGGACTAGCCACAAGCAGTACTTC. Translation: CASSLWTSHKQYF. The chain uses TRBV11-1 and TRBJ2-7; 8 bases are a match to TRBD2. The CDR3 extends over 13 amino acids. Per the germline V gene, CDR1 is SGHAT and CDR2 is FQDESV (reference sequence). The trim removed 2 bases at V and 8 bases at J, leaving 5 bases unmatched.

The chain joins TRBV6-5 to TRBJ2-3, with 10 bases aligning to TRBD2. J lost 7 bases, V lost 8 bases, and 9 bases had no gene match. CDR3 size: 14 residues. CDR1 and CDR2 from the germline V gene are MNHEY and SVGAGI. As DNA, the CDR3 is TGTGCCAGCGCCTCTAGCGGGAGTGGCAATACGCAGTATTTT. Translation: CASASSGSGNTQYF.

The genes are TRBV28 and TRBJ1-2; possibly TRBD1 for D (6 bases). Deletions cut 6 bases from V and 4 bases from J, with 9 bases between. Germline V gene lookup returns CDR1 MDHEN and CDR2 SYDVKM. The CDR3 sequence is 12 residues long. The CDR3, as DNA: TGTGCCAGCAGCCGGGACATCTATGGCTACACCTTC. Translated: CASSRDIYGYTF.